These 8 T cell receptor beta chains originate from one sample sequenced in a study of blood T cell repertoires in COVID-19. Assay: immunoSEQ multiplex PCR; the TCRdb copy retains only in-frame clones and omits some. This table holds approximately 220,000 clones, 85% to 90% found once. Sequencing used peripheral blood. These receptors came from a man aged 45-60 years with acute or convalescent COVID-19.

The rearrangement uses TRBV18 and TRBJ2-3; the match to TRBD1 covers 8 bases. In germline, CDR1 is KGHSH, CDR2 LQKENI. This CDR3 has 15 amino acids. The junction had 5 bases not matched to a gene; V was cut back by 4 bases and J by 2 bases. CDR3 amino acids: CASSRQGALTDTQYF. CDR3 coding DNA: TGTGCCAGCTCACGGCAGGGGGCACTCACAGATACGCAGTATTTT.

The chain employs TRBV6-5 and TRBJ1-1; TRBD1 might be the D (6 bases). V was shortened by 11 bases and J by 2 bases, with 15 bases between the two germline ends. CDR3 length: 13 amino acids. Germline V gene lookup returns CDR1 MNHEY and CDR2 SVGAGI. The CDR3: CAGTTGYNTEAFF. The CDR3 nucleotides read TGTGCCGGCACAACAGGGTATAACACTGAAGCTTTCTTT.

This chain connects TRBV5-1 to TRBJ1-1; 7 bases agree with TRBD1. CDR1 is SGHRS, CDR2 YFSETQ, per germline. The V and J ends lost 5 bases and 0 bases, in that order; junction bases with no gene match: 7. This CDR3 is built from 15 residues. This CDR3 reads CASSEQGRMNTEAFF. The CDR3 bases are TGCGCCAGCAGTGAACAGGGGCGCATGAACACTGAAGCTTTCTTT. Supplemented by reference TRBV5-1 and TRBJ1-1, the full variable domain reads KAGVTQTPRYLIKTRGQQVTLSCSPISGHRSVSWYQQTPGQGLQFLFEYFSETQRNKGNFPGRFSGRQFSNSRSEMNVSTLELGDSALYLCASSEQGRMNTEAFFGQGTRLTVV.

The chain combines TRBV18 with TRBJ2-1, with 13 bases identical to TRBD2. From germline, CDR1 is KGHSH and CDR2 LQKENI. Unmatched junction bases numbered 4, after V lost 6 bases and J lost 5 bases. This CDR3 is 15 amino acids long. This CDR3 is CASSEGLAGDNEQFF. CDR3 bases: TGTGCCAGCTCTGAAGGACTAGCGGGGGACAATGAGCAGTTCTTC.

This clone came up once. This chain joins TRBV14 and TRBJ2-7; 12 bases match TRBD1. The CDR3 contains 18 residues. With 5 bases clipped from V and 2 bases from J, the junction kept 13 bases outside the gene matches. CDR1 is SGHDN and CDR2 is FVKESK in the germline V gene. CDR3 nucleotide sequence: TGTGCCAGCAGCAACGGGGGACAGGGGGCGATAATTCCCTACGAGCAGTACTTC. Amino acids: CASSNGGQGAIIPYEQYF. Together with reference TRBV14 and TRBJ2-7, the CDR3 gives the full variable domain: EAGVTQFPSHSVIEKGQTVTLRCDPISGHDNLYWYRRVMGKEIKFLLHFVKESKQDESGMPNNRFLAERTGGTYSTLKVQPAELEDSGVYFCASSNGGQGAIIPYEQYFGPGTRLTVT.

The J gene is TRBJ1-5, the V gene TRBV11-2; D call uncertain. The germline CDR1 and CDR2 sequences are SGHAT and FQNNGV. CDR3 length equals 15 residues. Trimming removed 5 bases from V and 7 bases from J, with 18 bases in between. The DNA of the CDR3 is TGTGCCAGCAGCCCCCACGTTTTGGGAGGACAGCCCCAGCATTTT. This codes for CASSPHVLGGQPQHF.

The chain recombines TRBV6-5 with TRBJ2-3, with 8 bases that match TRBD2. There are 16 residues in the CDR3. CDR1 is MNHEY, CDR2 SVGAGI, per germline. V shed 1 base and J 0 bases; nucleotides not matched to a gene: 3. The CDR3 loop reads CASSYLAGLSTDTQYF. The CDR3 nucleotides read TGTGCCAGCAGTTACTTAGCGGGGCTTAGCACAGATACGCAGTATTTT.

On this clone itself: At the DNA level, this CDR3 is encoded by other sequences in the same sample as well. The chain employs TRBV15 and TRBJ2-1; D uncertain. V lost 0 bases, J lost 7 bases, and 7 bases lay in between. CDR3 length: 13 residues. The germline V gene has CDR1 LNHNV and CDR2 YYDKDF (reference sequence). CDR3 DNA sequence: TGTGCCACCAGCAGAGATCCAGGAAATGAGCAGTTCTTC. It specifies CATSRDPGNEQFF.